The clone carrying this TCR beta chain was detected only a few times. The antigen is unknown. The data are from a study of T-cell memory formation after mild COVID-19. Across the whole study: Largely, TCR clusters stayed within a single donor. Findings and limits, study-wide: The pre-infection memory compartment contained some responding clones, suggesting cross-reactive memory joined.

TCRdb called the 5' RACE reads again in MiXCR, with one record for every CDR3 protein. The data hold 450,000 or so distinct CDR3 sequences, with around 20% observed a single time. In germline, CDR1 is LGHDT, CDR2 YNNKEL (reference sequence). J gave up 8 bases and V 5 bases, and 6 bases lay outside the gene matches. CDR3 length: 15 residues. Material for sequencing was PBMCs or a T cell subset sorted from them (not recorded which). The genes are TRBV3-1 and TRBJ2-1; 13 bases are a match to TRBD2. The clonotype comes from an adult woman who had mild COVID-19 (a few samples of this study predate the infection). Cell type and time point are not known. The DNA of the CDR3 is TGTGCCAGCAGCTCGACTAGCGGGGGGTTCGATGAGCAGTTCTTC. The encoded protein is CASSSTSGGFDEQFF.